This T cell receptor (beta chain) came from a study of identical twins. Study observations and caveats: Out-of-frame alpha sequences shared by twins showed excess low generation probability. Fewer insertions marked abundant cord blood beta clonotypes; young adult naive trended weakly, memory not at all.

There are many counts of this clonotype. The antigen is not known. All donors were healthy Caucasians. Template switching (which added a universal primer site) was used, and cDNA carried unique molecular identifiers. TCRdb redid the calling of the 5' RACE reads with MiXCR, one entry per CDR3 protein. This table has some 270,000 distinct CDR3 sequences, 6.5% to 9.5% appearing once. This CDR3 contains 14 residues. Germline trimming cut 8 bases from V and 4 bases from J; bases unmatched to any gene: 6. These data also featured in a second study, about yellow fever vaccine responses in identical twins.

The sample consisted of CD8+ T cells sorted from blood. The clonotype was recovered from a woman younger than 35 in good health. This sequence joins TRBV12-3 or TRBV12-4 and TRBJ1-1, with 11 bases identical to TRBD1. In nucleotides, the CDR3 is TGTGCCAGCCCCAGGACAGGGGGCGGCACTGAAGCTTTCTTT. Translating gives CASPRTGGGTEAFF.